The 26 T cell receptor beta chains below were found in one sample sequenced in a study of siplizumab effects on memory and regulatory T cells. TCRdb's copy holds only in-frame clones and misses some; the assay was immunoSEQ multiplex PCR. The sample carries some 100,000 clones, 94% recorded once. Sequencing used Tregs sorted from blood. The receptors originated from a human donor in good health.

This clone has a single count. The rearrangement uses TRBV30 and TRBJ2-2; 8 positions agree with TRBD1. Germline CDR1 GTSNPN, CDR2 SVGIG (reference sequence). The trim removed 4 bases at V and 7 bases at J, leaving 8 bases unmatched. The CDR3 extends over 14 amino acids. The CDR3 sequence: CAWTRGQEGGELFF. CDR3 nucleotides: TGTGCCTGGACCAGGGGGCAGGAGGGCGGGGAGCTGTTTTTT.

The chain has TRBV11-3 and TRBJ2-1; 10 bases agree with TRBD2. Germline CDR1 and CDR2: SGHNT and YENEEA. The junction had 22 bases not matched to a gene; V was cut back by 11 bases and J by 6 bases. This CDR3 spans 18 amino acids. CDR3: CAPREFLAGAFRFNEQFF. The DNA for the CDR3 is TGTGCCCCCCGGGAGTTTCTAGCGGGAGCATTCCGTTTCAATGAGCAGTTCTTC.

The J gene is TRBJ2-7, the V gene TRBV13; TRBD2 matches at 7 bases. This CDR3 region has 17 residues. CDR1 and CDR2 from the germline V gene are PRHDT and FYEKMQ (reference sequence). Germline trimming cut 5 bases from V and 2 bases from J; bases unmatched to any gene: 15. The chain's CDR3 is CASSRAALAVRPYEQYF. The CDR3 DNA reads TGTGCCAGCAGCCGAGCAGCCCTAGCGGTCCGTCCCTACGAGCAGTACTTC.

The V and J genes are TRBV10-3 and TRBJ1-1; TRBD1 is a possible D gene (5 bases). Germline CDR1 is ENHRY and CDR2 is SYGVKD. V dropped 6 bases and J dropped 0 bases, with 11 bases sitting between them. The CDR3 length is 14 residues. The CDR3 nucleotides are TGTGCCATCAGAGGGCAGGGATTGAACACTGAAGCTTTCTTT. Amino acid sequence: CAIRGQGLNTEAFF.

This chain connects TRBV5-1 to TRBJ1-1; TRBD1 might be the D (6 bases). The CDR3 runs to 15 residues. Germline CDR1 and CDR2: SGHRS and YFSETQ. V lost 3 bases and J lost 6, with 18 bases in between. The CDR3 region is CASSWNGGATAEAFF. Here the CDR3 DNA reads TGCGCCAGCAGCTGGAACGGGGGCGCGACCGCTGAAGCTTTCTTT.

V is TRBV6-6 and J is TRBJ2-2; 7 nucleotides line up with TRBD1. This CDR3 comprises 14 residues. The germline V gene has CDR1 MNHNY and CDR2 SVGAGI (reference sequence). V dropped 5 bases and J dropped 2; count of bases not matched to a gene: 2. This chain's CDR3 is CASSRQGNTGELFF. CDR3 DNA sequence: TGTGCCAGCAGTAGACAGGGAAACACCGGGGAGCTGTTTTTT.

The genes are TRBV28 and TRBJ1-5; D remains ambiguous. V was shortened by 5 bases and J by 7 bases, with 15 bases between the two germline ends. Germline CDR1 reads MDHEN; CDR2 reads SYDVKM. This CDR3 region has 14 residues. CDR3 nucleotides: TGTGCCAGCAGTACCCCTCTCGGCCGGCAGCCCCAGCATTTT. This gives the protein CASSTPLGRQPQHF.

This clone was counted a few times. The chain is built from TRBV7-3 and TRBJ2-3; the match to TRBD2 covers 14 bases. The CDR3 sequence is 15 residues long. The germline V gene has CDR1 SGHTA and CDR2 FQGTGA. V shed 2 bases, J shed 7 bases, and the junction held 2 bases outside the gene matches. The CDR3 DNA reads TGTGCCAGCAGCTTAGGGACTAGCGGGAGCCATACGCAGTATTTT. It is translated as CASSLGTSGSHTQYF.

The chain couples TRBV5-1 to TRBJ1-4, with D unresolved. V lost 0 bases, J lost 6 bases, and 12 bases lay in between. Germline CDR1 reads SGHRS; CDR2 reads YFSETQ. CDR3 length: 15 residues. The CDR3 protein is CASSLVRGGYEKLFF. In DNA, the CDR3 is TGCGCCAGCAGCTTGGTCCGGGGAGGATATGAAAAACTGTTTTTT.

The CDR3 sequence is CASSVPDSGYGYTF. In DNA form, the CDR3 reads TGTGCCAGCAGCGTGCCAGACAGTGGCTATGGCTACACCTTC. The chain combines TRBV9 with TRBJ1-2; the D gene is possibly TRBD1 (5 bases). The CDR3 totals 14 residues. The germline V and J ends were trimmed by 2 bases and 4 bases, with 12 bases remaining between them. Germline-derived CDR1 and CDR2 are SGDLS and YYNGEE.

The J gene is TRBJ2-1, the V gene TRBV6-5, with D tentatively TRBD1 (5 bases). There are 14 residues in the CDR3. V was cut by 2 bases and J by 5 bases, with 10 bases left in between. CDR1 and CDR2 (germline): MNHEY, SVGAGI. The CDR3 nucleotides read TGTGCCAGCAGTTACGGTCTACAGGACAATGAGCAGTTCTTC. This gives the protein CASSYGLQDNEQFF.

V is TRBV29-1 and J is TRBJ1-2; D remains ambiguous. The CDR3 is 12 residues long. Germline loops: CDR1 SQVTM, CDR2 ANQGSEA. The V end was cut by 5 bases, the J end by 7 bases, with 14 bases between. The CDR3 here is CSVFGPGAGYTF. DNA of the CDR3: TGCAGCGTTTTTGGTCCGGGCGCTGGCTACACCTTC.

The rearrangement links TRBV27 to TRBJ2-2; no firm D call. Looked up from germline, CDR1 is MNHEY and CDR2 is SMNVEV (reference sequence). Trimming left V 3 bases short and J 1 base short, with 9 bases between. This CDR3 is built from 15 residues. As DNA, the CDR3 is TGTGCCAGCAGTTTCCGGACGGTGAACACCGGGGAGCTGTTTTTT. Translating it yields CASSFRTVNTGELFF.

The chain joins TRBV7-3 to TRBJ2-7, with D possibly TRBD1 on 6 matching bases. The CDR3 runs 12 residues. The V gene lost 3 bases and the J gene lost 5 bases, with 8 bases spanning the gap. The germline V gene encodes CDR1 SGHTA and CDR2 FQGTGA. CDR3 protein: CASSFYRDEQYF. CDR3 DNA sequence: TGTGCCAGCAGCTTCTACAGGGACGAGCAGTACTTC.

The V call is TRBV11-1, the J call TRBJ1-1; D gene uncertain. The germline V and J ends were trimmed by 2 bases and 3 bases, with 10 bases remaining between them. The CDR3 has 14 residues. Germline lookup yields CDR1 SGHAT and CDR2 FQDESV (reference sequence). DNA for the CDR3: TGTGCCAGCAGCTTATGGGGTCTGGACACTGAAGCTTTCTTT. It encodes CASSLWGLDTEAFF.

The chain links TRBV5-1 to TRBJ1-2; D unresolved. There are 15 residues in the CDR3. Trimming removed 4 bases at V and 6 bases at J, with 19 bases between. Germline assignment: CDR1 SGHRS and CDR2 YFSETQ. CDR3 DNA sequence: TGCGCCAGCAGCCCCGTTATGTGGAGGGAGGATGGCTACACCTTC. Protein: CASSPVMWREDGYTF. The variable domain in full, with the rest retrieved from reference TRBV5-1 and TRBJ1-2, is KAGVTQTPRYLIKTRGQQVTLSCSPISGHRSVSWYQQTPGQGLQFLFEYFSETQRNKGNFPGRFSGRQFSNSRSEMNVSTLELGDSALYLCASSPVMWREDGYTFGSGTRLTVV.

The rearrangement joins TRBV28 to TRBJ2-1, with TRBD2 identical over 13 bases. The length of the CDR3 is 15 residues. CDR1 and CDR2 from the germline V gene are MDHEN and SYDVKM. Losses at the gene ends were 2 bases for V and 7 bases for J; bases not matched to a gene: 2. The CDR3 sequence: CASSLRLAGGNEQFF. The CDR3, as DNA: TGTGCCAGCAGTTTAAGACTAGCGGGAGGTAATGAGCAGTTCTTC.

The V gene is TRBV20-1, the J gene TRBJ1-1; D may be TRBD1 (5 bases). V dropped 7 bases and J dropped 1 base, with 7 bases sitting between them. In germline, CDR1 is DFQATT, CDR2 SNEGSKA (reference sequence). The CDR3 sequence is 11 residues long. For the CDR3, the DNA is TGCAGTGTGGGGGGGAACACTGAAGCTTTCTTT. This sequence encodes CSVGGNTEAFF.

The genes are TRBV19 and TRBJ1-1; D remains ambiguous. V was shortened by 10 bases and J by 2 bases, with 17 bases between the two germline ends. This CDR3 has 14 amino acids. The germline V gene encodes CDR1 LNHDA and CDR2 SQIVND (reference sequence). In DNA form, the CDR3 reads TGTGCCACGATGGGAATGGGAGGTAACACTGAAGCTTTCTTT. Its translation is CATMGMGGNTEAFF.

This chain joins TRBV5-6 and TRBJ2-3; D gene unclear. V was cut by 1 base and J by 1 base, with 13 bases left in between. The CDR3 extends over 16 amino acids. The V gene's germline CDR1 is SGHDT and CDR2 YYEEEE. CDR3 amino acids: CASSLIAVFGTDTQYF. Written as DNA, the CDR3 is TGTGCCAGCAGCTTGATCGCGGTTTTCGGCACAGATACGCAGTATTTT.

This chain connects TRBV28 to TRBJ1-1; D unclear. Trimming removed 3 bases at V and 1 base at J, with 12 bases between. The CDR3 sequence is 15 residues long. The germline gives CDR1 MDHEN, CDR2 SYDVKM. CDR3 amino acids: CASSLRNEGNTEAFF. CDR3 nucleotides: TGTGCCAGCAGTTTGCGTAACGAAGGGAACACTGAAGCTTTCTTT.

CDR3 protein: CASSPTLLRDEQFF. The CDR3 coding sequence is TGTGCCAGCAGCCCAACGTTGCTTAGGGATGAGCAGTTCTTC. The rearrangement joins TRBV9 to TRBJ2-1; D is ambiguous. This CDR3 is built from 14 residues. The V gene's germline CDR1 is SGDLS and CDR2 YYNGEE. The ends were cut back, 4 bases at V and 8 bases at J, with 16 bases in the middle.

The chain couples TRBV10-3 to TRBJ2-5, with a weak D call TRBD2 (6 bases). Trimming removed 8 bases at V and 4 bases at J, with 14 bases between. Germline-derived CDR1 and CDR2 are ENHRY and SYGVKD. The CDR3 sequence is 13 residues long. The CDR3, as DNA: TGTGCCATCGGTGTGGTGGGGGGAGAGACCCAGTACTTC. The encoded protein is CAIGVVGGETQYF.

This clone was seen just once. The chain is built from TRBV2 and TRBJ2-2; D not resolved. Germline V gives CDR1 SNHLY, CDR2 FYNNEI. The germline V and J ends were trimmed by 7 bases and 5 bases, with 8 bases remaining between them. The CDR3 covers 12 residues. The CDR3 here is CASNLQTGELFF. The CDR3 DNA is TGTGCCAGCAACTTACAGACCGGGGAGCTGTTTTTT.

The gene calls are TRBV6-5 and TRBJ1-2; no clear D gene. In germline, CDR1 is MNHEY, CDR2 SVGAGI. V lost 2 bases and J 4 bases, leaving 14 bases between the germline ends. The CDR3 is 15 amino acids. CDR3 loop: CASSYGGGRSYGYTF. In nucleotides, the CDR3 is TGTGCCAGCAGTTACGGAGGTGGCAGAAGCTATGGCTACACCTTC.

CDR3: CASSTLMNTEAFF. CDR3 nucleotides: TGTGCCAGCAGTACCCTAATGAACACTGAAGCTTTCTTT. V usage is TRBV28 and J usage is TRBJ1-1; no firm D call. V dropped 5 bases and J dropped 0 bases, with 7 bases sitting between them. This CDR3 is built from 13 residues. Germline CDR1 is MDHEN and CDR2 is SYDVKM. Full variable domain (rest looked up from reference TRBV28 and TRBJ1-1): DVKVTQSSRYLVKRTGEKVFLECVQDMDHENMFWYRQDPGLGLRLIYFSYDVKMKEKGDIPEGYSVSREKKERFSLILESASTNQTSMYLCASSTLMNTEAFFGQGTRLTVV.